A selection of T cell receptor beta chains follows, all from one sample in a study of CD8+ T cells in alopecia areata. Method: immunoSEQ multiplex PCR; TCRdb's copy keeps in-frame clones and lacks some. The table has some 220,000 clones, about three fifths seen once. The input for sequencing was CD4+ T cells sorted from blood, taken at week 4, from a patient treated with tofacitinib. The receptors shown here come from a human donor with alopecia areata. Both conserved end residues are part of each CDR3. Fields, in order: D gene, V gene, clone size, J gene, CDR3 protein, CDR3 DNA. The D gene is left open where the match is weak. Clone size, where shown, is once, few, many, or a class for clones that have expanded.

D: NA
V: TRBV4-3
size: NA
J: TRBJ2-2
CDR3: CASSQVYDTGELFF
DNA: TGCGCCAGCAGCCAAGTATATGACACCGGGGAGCTGTTTTTT

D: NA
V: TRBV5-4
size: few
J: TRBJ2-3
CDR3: CASSLAFGFTDTQYF
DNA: TGTGCCAGCAGCTTGGCGTTTGGGTTTACAGATACGCAGTATTTT

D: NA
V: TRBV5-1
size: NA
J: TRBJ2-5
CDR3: CASSHGRQQETQYF
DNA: TGCGCCAGCAGCCACGGCCGGCAGCAAGAGACCCAGTACTTC

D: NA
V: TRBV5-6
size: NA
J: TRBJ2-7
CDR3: CASSFSGSYEQYF
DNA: TGTGCCAGCAGCTTCAGCGGATCCTACGAGCAGTACTTC

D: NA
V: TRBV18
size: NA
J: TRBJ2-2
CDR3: CASSGTDTTGELFF
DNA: TGTGCCAGCTCAGGTACAGACACCACCGGGGAGCTGTTTTTT

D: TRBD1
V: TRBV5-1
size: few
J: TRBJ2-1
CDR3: CASSPNTGQGNEQFF
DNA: TGCGCCAGCAGCCCGAATACGGGACAGGGCAATGAGCAGTTCTTC

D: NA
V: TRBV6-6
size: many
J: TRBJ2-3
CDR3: CALGKGGPDTQYF
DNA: TGTGCCCTAGGGAAGGGCGGCCCAGATACGCAGTATTTT

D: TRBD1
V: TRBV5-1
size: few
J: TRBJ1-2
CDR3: CASSLTGEGGYTF
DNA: TGCGCCAGCAGCTTGACAGGGGAAGGTGGCTACACCTTC

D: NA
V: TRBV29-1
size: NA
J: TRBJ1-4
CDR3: CSVDKDGNEKLFF
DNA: TGCAGCGTCGATAAGGACGGTAATGAAAAACTGTTTTTT

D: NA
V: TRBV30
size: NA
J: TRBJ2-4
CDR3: CAWNRVDGLVTKNIQYF
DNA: TGTGCCTGGAACAGGGTTGACGGATTGGTAACCAAAAACATTCAGTACTTC

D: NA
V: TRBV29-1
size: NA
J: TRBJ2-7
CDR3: CSVEYDWGGAGYEQYF
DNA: TGCAGCGTTGAATATGATTGGGGGGGCGCTGGATACGAGCAGTACTTC

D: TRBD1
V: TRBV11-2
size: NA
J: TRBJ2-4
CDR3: CASSPSKGQEPSF
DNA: TGTGCCAGCAGCCCTTCAAAGGGACAGGAGCCTTCCTTC

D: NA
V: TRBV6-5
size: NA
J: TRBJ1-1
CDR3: CASSYPPTAFF
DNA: TGTGCCAGCAGTTATCCCCCTACAGCTTTCTTT

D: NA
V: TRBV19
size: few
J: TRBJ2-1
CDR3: CASSMGNEQFF
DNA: TGTGCCAGTAGTATGGGGAATGAGCAGTTCTTC

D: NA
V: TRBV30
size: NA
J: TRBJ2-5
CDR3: CAWTSRETQYF
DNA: TGTGCCTGGACCTCGCGGGAGACCCAGTACTTC

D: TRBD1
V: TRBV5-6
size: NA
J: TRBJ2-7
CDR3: CASSFDRGTYEQYF
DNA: TGTGCCAGCAGCTTCGACAGGGGTACCTACGAGCAGTACTTC

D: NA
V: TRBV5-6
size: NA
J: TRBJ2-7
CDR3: CASSRGVVAPTGEQYF
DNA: TGTGCCAGCAGCCGCGGGGTAGTTGCCCCTACTGGAGAGCAGTACTTC

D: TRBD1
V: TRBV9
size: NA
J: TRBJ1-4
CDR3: CASSVGTGDREKLFF
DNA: TGTGCCAGCAGCGTCGGTACAGGGGATCGAGAAAAACTGTTTTTT

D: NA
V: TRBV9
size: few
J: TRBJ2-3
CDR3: CASSVAQSRDTQYF
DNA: TGTGCCAGCAGCGTAGCGCAATCTCGAGATACGCAGTATTTT

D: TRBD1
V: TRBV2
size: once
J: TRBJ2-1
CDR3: CASSERGQIDEQFF
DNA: TGTGCCAGCAGTGAGAGGGGGCAGATCGATGAGCAGTTCTTC

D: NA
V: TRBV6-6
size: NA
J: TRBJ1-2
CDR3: CASTLDGAGSSGYTF
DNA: TGTGCCAGCACCCTAGACGGAGCGGGGTCCTCAGGCTACACCTTC

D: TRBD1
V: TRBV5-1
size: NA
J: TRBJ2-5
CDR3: CASSPTGQGAIQETQYF
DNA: TGCGCCAGCAGCCCAACCGGACAGGGGGCTATCCAAGAGACCCAGTACTTC

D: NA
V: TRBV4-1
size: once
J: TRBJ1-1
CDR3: CASSQDQRTNTEAFF
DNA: TGCGCCAGCAGCCAAGATCAACGGACCAACACTGAAGCTTTCTTT

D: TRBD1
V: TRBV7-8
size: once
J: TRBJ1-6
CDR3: CASSLRPGQTNSPLHF
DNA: TGTGCCAGCAGCTTAAGACCGGGACAGACAAATTCACCCCTCCACTTT

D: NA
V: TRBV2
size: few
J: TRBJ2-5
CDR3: CASRLRETQYF
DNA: TGTGCCAGCAGGTTACGAGAGACCCAGTACTTC

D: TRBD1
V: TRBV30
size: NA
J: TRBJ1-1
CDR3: CAWTGGINTEAFF
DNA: TGTGCCTGGACAGGGGGCATCAACACTGAAGCTTTCTTT

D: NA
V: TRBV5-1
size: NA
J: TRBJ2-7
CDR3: CASRAQTTASYEQYF
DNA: TGCGCCAGCAGAGCTCAAACGACAGCCAGCTACGAGCAGTACTTC

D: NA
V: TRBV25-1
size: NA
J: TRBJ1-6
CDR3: CASSEVGWNSPLHF
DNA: TGTGCCAGCAGTGAGGTAGGGTGGAATTCACCCCTCCACTTT

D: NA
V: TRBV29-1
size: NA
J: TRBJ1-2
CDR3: CSVGAGHGYTF
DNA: TGCAGCGTTGGTGCAGGACACGGCTACACCTTC

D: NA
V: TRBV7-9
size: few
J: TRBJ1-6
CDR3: CASSPGRGDSPLHF
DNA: TGTGCCAGCAGCCCCGGCAGGGGTGACTCACCCCTCCACTTT

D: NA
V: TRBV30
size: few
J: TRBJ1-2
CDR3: CAWSVPGIPNYGYTF
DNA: TGTGCCTGGAGTGTACCAGGGATACCTAACTATGGCTACACCTTC

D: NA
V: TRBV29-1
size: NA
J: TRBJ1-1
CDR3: CSTEGRYTEAFF
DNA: TGCAGCACGGAAGGACGGTACACTGAAGCTTTCTTT

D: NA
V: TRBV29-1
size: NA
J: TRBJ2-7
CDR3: CSFAEGSYEQYF
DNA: TGCAGCTTTGCTGAAGGGAGCTACGAGCAGTACTTC

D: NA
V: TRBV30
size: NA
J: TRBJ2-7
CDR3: CAWTQGAYEQYF
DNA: TGTGCCTGGACACAGGGAGCCTACGAGCAGTACTTC

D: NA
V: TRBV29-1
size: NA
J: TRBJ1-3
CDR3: CSVAPLRSGNTIYF
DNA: TGCAGCGTGGCCCCGCTCCGCTCTGGAAACACCATATATTTT

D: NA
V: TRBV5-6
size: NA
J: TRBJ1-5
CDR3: CASRGGPVQGNQPQHF
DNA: TGTGCCAGCAGGGGGGGACCGGTCCAGGGCAATCAGCCCCAGCATTTT

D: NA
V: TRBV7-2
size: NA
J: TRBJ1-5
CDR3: CASSLEQIGNQPQHF
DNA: TGTGCCAGCAGCTTAGAACAGATCGGCAATCAGCCCCAGCATTTT

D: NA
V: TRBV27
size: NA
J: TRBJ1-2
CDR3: CASGRRALNYGYTF
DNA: TGTGCCAGCGGGCGCAGGGCGCTTAACTATGGCTACACCTTC

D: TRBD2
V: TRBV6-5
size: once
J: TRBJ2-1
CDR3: CASSPLAGTQFF
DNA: TGTGCCAGCAGCCCACTAGCGGGGACTCAGTTCTTC

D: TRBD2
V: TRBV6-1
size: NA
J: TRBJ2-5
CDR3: CASSPGLVKETQYF
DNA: TGTGCCAGCAGCCCGGGACTAGTAAAAGAGACCCAGTACTTC

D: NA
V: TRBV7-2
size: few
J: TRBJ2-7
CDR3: CASSPHSGDYYEQYF
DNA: TGTGCCAGCAGCCCCCATAGTGGGGATTACTACGAGCAGTACTTC

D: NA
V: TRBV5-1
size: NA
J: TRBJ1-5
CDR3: CASSLIAGDNQPQHF
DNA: TGCGCCAGCAGCTTGATTGCTGGAGACAATCAGCCCCAGCATTTT

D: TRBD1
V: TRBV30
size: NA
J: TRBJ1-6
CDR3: CAWSGDSSYNSPLHF
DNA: TGTGCCTGGAGTGGGGACAGCTCCTATAATTCACCCCTCCACTTT

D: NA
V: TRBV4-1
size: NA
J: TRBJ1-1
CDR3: CASSQDRSRMTFF
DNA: TGCGCCAGCAGCCAAGATCGGTCCAGAATGACTTTCTTT

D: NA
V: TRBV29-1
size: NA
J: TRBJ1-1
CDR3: CSVGAEANTEAFF
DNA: TGCAGCGTTGGGGCGGAGGCTAACACTGAAGCTTTCTTT

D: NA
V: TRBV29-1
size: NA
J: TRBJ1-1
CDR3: CSAAGGTEAFF
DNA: TGCAGCGCTGCTGGGGGAACTGAAGCTTTCTTT

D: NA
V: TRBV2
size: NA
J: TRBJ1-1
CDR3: CASRDSTAALLEAFF
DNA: TGTGCCAGCAGGGATTCGACGGCCGCACTCCTTGAAGCTTTCTTT

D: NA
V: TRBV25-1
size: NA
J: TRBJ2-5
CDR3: CASGLGATYQETQYF
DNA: TGTGCCAGCGGTCTGGGGGCCACGTACCAAGAGACCCAGTACTTC

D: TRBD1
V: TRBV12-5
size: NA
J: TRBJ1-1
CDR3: CASGSPGQWGTEAFF
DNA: TGTGCTAGTGGTTCACCGGGACAGTGGGGCACTGAAGCTTTCTTT

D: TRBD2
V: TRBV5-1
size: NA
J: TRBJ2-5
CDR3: CASSLGSGRGPQETQYF
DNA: TGCGCCAGCAGCTTGGGGTCGGGGAGGGGACCCCAAGAGACCCAGTACTTC

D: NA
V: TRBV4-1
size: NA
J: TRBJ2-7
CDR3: CASSLTGTYEQYF
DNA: TGCGCCAGCAGCTTGACAGGCACCTACGAGCAGTACTTC

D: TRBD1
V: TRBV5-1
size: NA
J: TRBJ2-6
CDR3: CASSWVRDRSRAGANVLTF
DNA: TGCGCCAGCAGCTGGGTACGGGACAGGTCCCGGGCTGGGGCCAACGTCCTGACTTTC